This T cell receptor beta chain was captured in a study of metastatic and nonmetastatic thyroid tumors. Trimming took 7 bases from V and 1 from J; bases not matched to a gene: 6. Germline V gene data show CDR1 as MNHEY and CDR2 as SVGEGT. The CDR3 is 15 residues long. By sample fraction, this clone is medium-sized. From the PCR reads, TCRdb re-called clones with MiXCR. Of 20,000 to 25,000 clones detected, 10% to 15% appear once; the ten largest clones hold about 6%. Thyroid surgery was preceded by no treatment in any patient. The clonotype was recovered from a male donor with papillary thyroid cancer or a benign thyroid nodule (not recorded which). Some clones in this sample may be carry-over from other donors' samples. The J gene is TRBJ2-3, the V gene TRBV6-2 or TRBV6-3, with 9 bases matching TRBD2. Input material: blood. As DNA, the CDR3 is TGTGCCAGCATTCTGACTAGCGGAGGCACAGATACGCAGTATTTT. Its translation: CASILTSGGTDTQYF.